This T cell receptor beta chain was identified during a study of T-cell reconstitution after alpha-beta-depleted transplantation in children (dated by TCRdb to 2016 to 2017). With respect to the entire study: The study quantitatively tracked T-cell immune reconstitution after TCRalphabeta/CD19-depleted allogeneic hematopoietic cell transplantation in children using TCR repertoire profiling.

Including cysteine and phenylalanine, the CDR3 has 18 amino acids. Here the CDR3 DNA is all that survives: 54 bases in frame from base 1. From V the trimming removes 6 bases and from J it removes 1 base, while the gene matches leave 15 bases of the junction unaccounted for. In this sample, this clonotype turned up a few times. The specificity of this receptor is unknown. No base quality values were provided; no much bigger clone lies one nucleotide off. The library was built by means of PCR. Reads for this sample came from an Illumina HiSeq 2500. Molecular barcoding was employed in the preparation of TCR libraries, with unique molecular identifiers being used to normalize TCRbeta repertoire quantification. TCRdb reran the public reads through fastp at Q25 and MiXCR, keeping productive beta chains. Each entry merges the rows of one CDR3 protein and shows their most common DNA and genes. The table for this sample lists more than 400,000 distinct CDR3 sequences; 43% of them were counted only once. The ten largest clones capture under 30% of the sample.

According to the study, the label for this sample's treatment or condition signals: allogeneic hematopoietic cell transplantation with graft depleted of TCRalphabeta T cells and CD19 B cells. The transplant recipients were children given TCRalphabeta/CD19-depleted allogeneic hematopoietic cell grafts. On the study overall, not on this receptor specifically: In some patients, the high TCRbeta diversity seen at day 60 was put down to recipient T cells and intrathymic progenitors that had survived conditioning. The frequencies of hyperexpanded clones fell over the following months, and after one year, T-cell counts and TCRbeta diversity were mostly attributed to newly produced T cells. Apparently early alphabetaT-cell count recovery about two months after transplant reportedly relied on only several hundred rapidly expanded clones derived from non-depleted graft cells.

Recombination linked TRBV12-3 or TRBV12-4 to TRBJ2-1; 7 central nucleotides agree with TRBD2. The receptor was derived from a girl aged 2-10 years with aplastic anemia, due to receive a stem cell transplant. The source was PBMCs, collected before TCRalphabeta/CD19-depleted stem cell transplant. The sequence in DNA is TGTGCCAGCAGCCTTAAACCGCTGGGGGGGAGGTCCTACAATGAGCAGTTCTTC. This is translated as CASSLKPLGGRSYNEQFF.